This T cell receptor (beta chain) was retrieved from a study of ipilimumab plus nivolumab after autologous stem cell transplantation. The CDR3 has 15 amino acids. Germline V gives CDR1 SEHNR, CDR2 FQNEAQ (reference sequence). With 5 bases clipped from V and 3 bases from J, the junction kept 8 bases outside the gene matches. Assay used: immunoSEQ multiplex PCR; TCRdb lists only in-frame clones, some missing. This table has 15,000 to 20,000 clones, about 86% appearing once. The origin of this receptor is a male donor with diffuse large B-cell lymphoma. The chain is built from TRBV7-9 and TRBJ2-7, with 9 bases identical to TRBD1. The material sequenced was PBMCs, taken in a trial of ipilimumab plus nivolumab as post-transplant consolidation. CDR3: CASSPPGTGYYEQYF. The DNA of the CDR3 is TGTGCCAGCAGCCCCCCCGGGACAGGGTACTACGAGCAGTACTTC.